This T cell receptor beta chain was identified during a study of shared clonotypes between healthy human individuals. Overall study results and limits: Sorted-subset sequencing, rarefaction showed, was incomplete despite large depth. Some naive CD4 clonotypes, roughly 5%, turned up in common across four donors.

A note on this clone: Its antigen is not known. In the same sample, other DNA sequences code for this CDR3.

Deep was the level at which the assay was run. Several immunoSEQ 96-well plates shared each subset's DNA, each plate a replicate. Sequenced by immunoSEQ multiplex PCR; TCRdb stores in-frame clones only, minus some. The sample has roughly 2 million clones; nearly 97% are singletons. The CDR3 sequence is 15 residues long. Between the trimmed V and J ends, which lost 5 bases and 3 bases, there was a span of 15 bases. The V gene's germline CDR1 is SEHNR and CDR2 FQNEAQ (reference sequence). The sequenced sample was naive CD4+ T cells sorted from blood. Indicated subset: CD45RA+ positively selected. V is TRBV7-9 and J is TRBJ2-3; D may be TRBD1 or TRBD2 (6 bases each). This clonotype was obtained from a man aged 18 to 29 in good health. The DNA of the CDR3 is TGTGCCAGCAGCCCCGGGCAAGGGGGGACAGATACGCAGTATTTT. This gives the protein CASSPGQGGTDTQYF.